Listed here are 16 T cell receptor beta chains from one sample, sequenced in a study of blood T cell repertoires in COVID-19. Libraries were prepared by immunoSEQ multiplex PCR; TCRdb keeps only in-frame clonotypes and omits some of them. The table shows under 250,000 clones, with 70% to 90% occurring only once. The sample comprised peripheral blood. The receptors come from a man of 80 years or more with acute or convalescent COVID-19.

This clone has at least ten counts. The J gene is TRBJ1-2, the V gene TRBV28; D gene ambiguous. The germline V and J ends were trimmed by 5 bases and 8 bases, with 12 bases remaining between them. CDR1 is MDHEN and CDR2 is SYDVKM in the germline V gene. The CDR3 length is 12 residues. The CDR3 protein is CASSQDLEGYTF. CDR3 DNA: TGTGCCAGCAGTCAAGATTTAGAGGGCTACACCTTC.

The rearrangement links TRBV4-3 to TRBJ1-6, with D uncertain. This CDR3 region has 13 residues. Germline V gene sequence: CDR1 LGHNA, CDR2 YSLEER. Deletions cut 4 bases from V and 9 bases from J, with 10 bases between. CDR3 bases: TGCGCCAGCAGCCCCAAACCGGGTTCACCCCTCCACTTT. Translating it yields CASSPKPGSPLHF.

The chain has TRBV19 and TRBJ2-1; 7 bases are a match to TRBD1. With V trimmed by 8 bases and J by 1 base, 5 bases remained unmatched. Looked up from germline, CDR1 is LNHDA and CDR2 is SQIVND (reference sequence). The CDR3 sequence is 14 residues long. The chain's CDR3 is CASGETGSYNEQFF. The CDR3 DNA sequence: TGTGCCAGTGGGGAGACAGGGTCCTACAATGAGCAGTTCTTC.

As to this clone: This same CDR3 is encoded by further DNA sequences in the sample. This chain joins TRBV5-1 and TRBJ1-3, with D unresolved. Trimming took off 4 bases at V and 0 bases at J, with 11 bases between the two ends. From germline, CDR1 is SGHRS and CDR2 YFSETQ. This CDR3 is 15 amino acids long. CDR3 DNA: TGCGCCAGCAGCCCCCAGGCGAGCTCTGGAAACACCATATATTTT. This codes for CASSPQASSGNTIYF.

The chain recombines TRBV29-1 with TRBJ2-5; possibly TRBD1 for D (6 bases). Trimming took 2 bases from V and 2 from J, leaving 12 bases between them. The CDR3 length is 14 residues. CDR1 and CDR2 from the germline V gene are SQVTM and ANQGSEA. The CDR3 bases are TGCAGCGTTGAAAACAGGGCTGGGCAAGAGACCCAGTACTTC. Its translation is CSVENRAGQETQYF. The whole variable domain, remainder taken from reference TRBV29-1 and TRBJ2-5, is SAVISQKPSRDICQRGTSLTIQCQVDSQVTMMFWYRQQPGQSLTLIATANQGSEATYESGFVIDKFPISRPNLTFSTLTVSNMSPEDSSIYLCSVENRAGQETQYFGPGTRLLVL.

The chain joins TRBV19 to TRBJ1-1; weak D call: TRBD1 (5 bases). Trimming took 8 bases from V and 1 from J, leaving 11 bases between them. Germline CDR1 reads LNHDA; CDR2 reads SQIVND (reference sequence). The CDR3 length is 13 residues. Here the CDR3 DNA reads TGTGCCAGTCATGGCAGGGAGAACACTGAAGCTTTCTTT. Translating gives CASHGRENTEAFF. Using reference TRBV19 and TRBJ1-1 for the parts outside the CDR3, the full variable domain is DGGITQSPKYLFRKEGQNVTLSCEQNLNHDAMYWYRQDPGQGLRLIYYSQIVNDFQKGDIAEGYSVSREKKESFPLTVTSAQKNPTAFYLCASHGRENTEAFFGQGTRLTVV.

The chain carries TRBV6-2 or TRBV6-3 and TRBJ1-3; 10 nucleotides align to TRBD1. The CDR3 has 16 residues. Trimming removed 4 bases from V and 0 bases from J; junction bases left unmatched: 3. Germline loops: CDR1 MNHEY, CDR2 SVGEGT. The CDR3 nucleotides read TGTGCCAGCAGTTCCGGGGACAGGGGCTCTGGAAACACCATATATTTT. Residues: CASSSGDRGSGNTIYF.

This chain joins TRBV3-1 (or the pseudogene TRBV3-2) and TRBJ2-5, with 10 nucleotides matching TRBD2. J gave up 4 bases and V 9 bases, and 11 bases lay outside the gene matches. CDR3 length equals 15 residues. Germline CDR1 is LGHDT and CDR2 is YNNKEL (reference sequence). CDR3: CARIEAGGQRETQYF. The CDR3 DNA sequence: TGTGCCAGGATCGAAGCGGGGGGGCAGCGAGAGACCCAGTACTTC.

This chain connects TRBV5-1 to TRBJ2-7, with 15 bases matching TRBD2. Germline V lookup: CDR1 SGHRS, CDR2 YFSETQ. The CDR3 runs to 17 residues. The trim removed 0 bases at V and 6 bases at J, leaving 7 bases unmatched. The CDR3 sequence is CASSLAGLAGGQGEQYF. The CDR3, as DNA: TGCGCCAGCAGCTTGGCCGGACTAGCGGGAGGGCAGGGCGAGCAGTACTTC.

The CDR3 here is CASSFRRGGPNTGELFF. The CDR3 nucleotides are TGTGCCAGCAGCTTCCGGCGCGGGGGACCGAACACCGGGGAGCTGTTTTTT. The chain links TRBV7-2 to TRBJ2-2; TRBD2 aligns across 7 bases. Germline V gene lookup returns CDR1 SGHTA and CDR2 FQGNSA. CDR3 length: 17 residues. The ends lost 3 bases at V and 0 bases at J; junction bases unmatched: 7.

This chain connects TRBV4-1 to TRBJ1-5, with TRBD1 identical over 8 bases. This CDR3 is 16 amino acids long. Germline CDR1 reads MGHRA; CDR2 reads YSYEKL. J was trimmed by 7 bases and V by 1 base; bases with no gene match: 9. CDR3 sequence: CASSQGYGQGWQPQHF. The CDR3 DNA reads TGCGCCAGCAGCCAAGGGTACGGACAGGGATGGCAGCCCCAGCATTTT.

J is TRBJ2-5 and V is TRBV7-2; D perhaps matches TRBD1 (6 bases). Germline lookup yields CDR1 SGHTA and CDR2 FQGNSA. This CDR3 is 14 amino acids long. Trimming took 5 bases from V and 5 from J, leaving 15 bases between them. The CDR3 DNA sequence: TGTGCCAGCAGCGCACAGGGTGCTCAGGAGACCCAGTACTTC. Its protein product is CASSAQGAQETQYF.

CDR3 nucleotide sequence: TGCGCCAGCAGCTTGTACCGGGACAGGGCTGAAAAACTGTTTTTT. Translation: CASSLYRDRAEKLFF. V gene TRBV5-1 combines with J gene TRBJ1-4; 9 bases fit TRBD1. CDR3 length: 15 amino acids. The V gene's germline CDR1 is SGHRS and CDR2 YFSETQ. Trimming took 1 base from V and 7 from J; bases not matched to a gene: 5. Combining the CDR3 with reference TRBV5-1 and TRBJ1-4 gives the whole variable domain KAGVTQTPRYLIKTRGQQVTLSCSPISGHRSVSWYQQTPGQGLQFLFEYFSETQRNKGNFPGRFSGRQFSNSRSEMNVSTLELGDSALYLCASSLYRDRAEKLFFGSGTQLSVL.

The gene calls are TRBV3-1 (or the pseudogene TRBV3-2) and TRBJ1-3; the D gene is possibly TRBD1 (6 bases). Germline-derived CDR1 and CDR2 are LGHDT and YNNKEL (reference sequence). CDR3 length: 18 residues. V was pared by 1 base and J by 2 bases, with 18 bases between. As DNA, the CDR3 is TGTGCCAGCAGCCAAGGTCCAAGAACAGGGAATACTGGAAACACCATATATTTT. This translates into CASSQGPRTGNTGNTIYF.

This clone came up a few times. The rearrangement joins TRBV19 to TRBJ1-6; TRBD1 matches 10 bases. The V gene end was trimmed by 9 bases and the J gene end by 10 bases; junction bases not matched to a gene: 9. CDR3 length equals 14 residues. The germline V gene has CDR1 LNHDA and CDR2 SQIVND (reference sequence). CDR3 sequence (DNA): TGTGCCAGCTCCTCGACAGGGGGCGAATCACCCCTCCACTTT. Protein: CASSSTGGESPLHF.

This clone came up once. The rearrangement links TRBV27 to TRBJ2-1, with D tentatively TRBD1 (5 bases). The CDR3 has 11 residues. CDR1 and CDR2 (germline): MNHEY, SMNVEV (reference sequence). V gave up 5 bases and J gave up 9 bases, with 8 bases separating them. The CDR3 region is CASSPGSEQFF. The CDR3 DNA reads as TGTGCCAGCAGTCCAGGGTCTGAGCAGTTCTTC.